The 18 T cell receptor beta chains listed next were all sequenced from one sample in a study of blood T cell repertoires in COVID-19 (dated by TCRdb to the early 2020s). Receptors were amplified or captured by the immunoSEQ multiplex PCR assay. TCRdb carries this immuneACCESS record with in-frame sequences only. Its versions omit some clonotypes, under half of them owing to an unresolved V gene in the studies checked, with the rest unexplained. The sample has about 150,000 clones on record, around 82% of them singletons. The ten most abundant clones make up about 0.63% of the sample. Material: peripheral blood. The receptor source for this set is a man aged 55 to 70 with COVID-19, enrolled during active disease.

In nucleotides, the CDR3 is TGTGCCAGCAGAGGGGACAACTCAGAATTTTACACCTTC. Its translation is CASRGDNSEFYTF. This chain connects TRBV12-3 or TRBV12-4 to TRBJ1-2; weak D call: TRBD1 (6 bases). V was trimmed by 6 bases and J by 11 bases, leaving 19 bases between them. The CDR3 extends over 13 amino acids.

The V and J genes are TRBV9 and TRBJ1-5; no definite D call. V lost 4 bases, J lost 3 bases, and 11 bases lay in between. Germline V gene sequence: CDR1 SGDLS, CDR2 YYNGEE. CDR3 length equals 14 residues. CDR3 protein: CASSPEGLNQPQHF. The DNA of the CDR3 is TGTGCCAGCAGCCCCGAGGGCCTCAATCAGCCCCAGCATTTT.

This rearrangement joins TRBV7-2 to TRBJ1-3; D possibly corresponds to TRBD1 (6 bases). This CDR3 is 15 amino acids long. V was trimmed by 5 bases and J by 8 bases, leaving 19 bases between them. Germline CDR1 is SGHTA and CDR2 is FQGNSA. The CDR3 DNA sequence: TGTGCCAGCAGCCTCGGGACACCAAAAGCGGACACCATATATTTT. Translation: CASSLGTPKADTIYF.

The V and J genes are TRBV11-1 and TRBJ2-7, with 7 bases fitting TRBD1. Unmatched junction bases numbered 9, after V lost 1 base and J lost 3 bases. Germline V lookup: CDR1 SGHAT, CDR2 FQDESV (reference sequence). There are 16 residues in the CDR3. CDR3 in amino acids: CASSLVAGQGDYEQYF. The CDR3 DNA reads TGTGCCAGCAGCTTAGTGGCGGGTCAGGGGGACTACGAGCAGTACTTC.

The table lists this clone with a few counts. The V and J genes are TRBV19 and TRBJ2-1; 13 bases are shared with TRBD2. Germline assignment: CDR1 LNHDA and CDR2 SQIVND (reference sequence). Trimming took 6 bases from V and 6 from J; bases not matched to a gene: 8. The CDR3 consists of 16 residues. CDR3 region: CASRPTSGRAFNEQFF. As DNA, the CDR3 is TGTGCCAGTAGACCTACTAGCGGGAGGGCCTTCAATGAGCAGTTCTTC.

The chain recombines TRBV4-2 with TRBJ2-7; possible D gene TRBD1, 6 bases. The CDR3 totals 14 residues. Germline CDR1 LGHNA, CDR2 YNFKEQ. With 4 bases removed from V and 5 bases from J, the gap between germline ends came to 15 bases. CDR3 region: CASSPTQGRNEQYF. CDR3 DNA sequence: TGTGCCAGCAGCCCCACACAGGGTAGGAACGAGCAGTACTTC.

This chain joins TRBV19 and TRBJ1-5; no reliable D call. CDR1 and CDR2 from the germline V gene are LNHDA and SQIVND (reference sequence). V was cut by 6 bases and J by 6 bases, with 12 bases left in between. This CDR3 contains 13 residues. The CDR3 DNA sequence: TGTGCCAGTAGACAGATGGCCGGTCAGCCCCAGCATTTT. Amino acid sequence: CASRQMAGQPQHF.

The rearrangement uses TRBV30 and TRBJ1-4; weak D call: TRBD1 (5 bases). The V gene's germline CDR1 is GTSNPN and CDR2 SVGIG (reference sequence). There are 14 residues in the CDR3. The V end lost 2 bases, the J end lost 9 bases, and 16 bases lay between the germline ends. CDR3 in amino acids: CAWSLGQGTKKLFF. The CDR3 DNA reads as TGTGCCTGGAGTCTCGGGCAGGGTACGAAAAAACTGTTTTTT. Complete variable domain (other parts from reference TRBV30 and TRBJ1-4): SQTIHQWPATLVQPVGSPLSLECTVEGTSNPNLYWYRQAAGRGLQLLFYSVGIGQISSEVPQNLSASRPQDRQFILSSKKLLLSDSGFYLCAWSLGQGTKKLFFGSGTQLSVL.

The V gene is TRBV25-1, the J gene TRBJ1-3; possibly TRBD1 for D (6 bases). Germline CDR1 is MGHDK and CDR2 is SYGVNS. CDR3 size: 14 residues. Trimming took off 5 bases at V and 3 bases at J, with 11 bases between the two ends. The CDR3, as DNA: TGTGCCAGCAGTTCGCGGACAGATGGAAACACCATATATTTT. Translated, it gives CASSSRTDGNTIYF.

The CDR3 sequence: CATSGDPGVSTDTQYF. The CDR3 bases are TGTGCCACCAGTGGGGATCCGGGAGTGAGCACAGATACGCAGTATTTT. V usage is TRBV24-1 and J usage is TRBJ2-3, with D possibly being TRBD2 (6 bases). Per germline, CDR1 KGHDR and CDR2 SFDVKD. The CDR3 is 16 residues long. The germline V and J ends were trimmed by 5 bases and 0 bases, with 14 bases remaining between them.

The V and J genes are TRBV7-2 and TRBJ2-2; 7 positions match TRBD2. The V segment lost 2 bases and the J segment 4 bases; nucleotides outside the gene matches: 10. The CDR3 totals 17 residues. The germline V gene encodes CDR1 SGHTA and CDR2 FQGNSA. The CDR3 DNA sequence: TGTGCCAGCAGCTTAAGGTTGGCGGGGGTGTCCACCGGGGAGCTGTTTTTT. Amino acids: CASSLRLAGVSTGELFF.

In its sample, this clone was seen a few times. The chain carries TRBV2 and TRBJ2-5; perhaps TRBD1 as D (5 bases). Germline CDR1 is SNHLY and CDR2 is FYNNEI. Trimming stripped 2 bases from V and 5 bases from J, with 9 bases between. This CDR3 is built from 13 residues. The CDR3 loop is CASSEQGGETQYF. CDR3 in DNA: TGTGCCAGCAGTGAACAGGGTGGGGAGACCCAGTACTTC.

This sequence joins TRBV7-9 and TRBJ1-6, with TRBD1 matching 7 bases. V lost 5 bases to trimming and J lost 5 bases; unmatched junction nucleotides: 6. CDR1 and CDR2 from the germline V gene are SEHNR and FQNEAQ (reference sequence). The CDR3 covers 15 residues. CDR3 DNA sequence: TGTGCCAGCAGCCAAAATCAGGGGGATAATTCACCCCTCCACTTT. Amino acid sequence: CASSQNQGDNSPLHF.

Comment on this clone: The sample carries other DNA sequences with the same CDR3. V is TRBV5-1 and J is TRBJ1-1, with no clear D. This CDR3 spans 13 amino acids. Trimming stripped 7 bases from V and 0 bases from J, with 10 bases between. CDR1 and CDR2 (germline): SGHRS, YFSETQ. The CDR3, as DNA: TGCGCCAGCCGCGGGCGGTTGAACACTGAAGCTTTCTTT. It encodes CASRGRLNTEAFF.

The chain recombines TRBV5-4 with TRBJ2-7, with TRBD1 matching over 9 bases. The CDR3 is made up of 19 amino acids. Germline CDR1 and CDR2: SGHNT and YYREEE (reference sequence). Trimming took 8 bases from V and 4 from J; bases not matched to a gene: 25. CDR3 in DNA: TGTGCCAGGCGCCCCGCACGTCCACGAACAGGGGGCGATGGGTACGAGCAGTACTTC. It yields the protein CARRPARPRTGGDGYEQYF.

The J gene is TRBJ1-2, the V gene TRBV19; no clear D gene. The CDR3 sequence is 15 residues long. Between the trimmed V and J ends, which lost 7 bases and 0 bases, there was a span of 15 bases. The germline gives CDR1 LNHDA, CDR2 SQIVND (reference sequence). Here the CDR3 reads CASTSGGRSNYGYTF. The CDR3 nucleotides read TGTGCCAGTACCTCCGGCGGGCGGTCTAACTATGGCTACACCTTC.

This clone was counted once. V and J are TRBV5-4 and TRBJ2-7; the match to TRBD2 covers 14 bases. The length of the CDR3 is 18 residues. J lost 7 bases, V lost 6 bases, and 18 bases had no gene match. The germline V gene encodes CDR1 SGHNT and CDR2 YYREEE (reference sequence). DNA of the CDR3: TGTGCCAGCACCCCCGGGGGACTAGCGGGAGTCGGGCCCTGGGAGCAGTACTTC. Encoded protein: CASTPGGLAGVGPWEQYF.

CDR3 amino acids: CASSPLLAGPNTGELFF. As DNA, the CDR3 is TGTGCCAGCTCACCGCTCCTAGCGGGACCGAACACCGGGGAGCTGTTTTTT. The chain carries TRBV18 and TRBJ2-2; 9 positions agree with TRBD2. V lost 3 bases, J lost 0 bases, and 5 bases stayed unmatched. Germline CDR1 KGHSH, CDR2 LQKENI. CDR3 length: 17 amino acids.